These 20 T cell receptor beta chains were all obtained from the same sample, sequenced in a study of post-analysis software for immune sequencing data. Study findings and constraints: In patients, about 5 TRBV segments were more frequent than in controls, with TRBV5-6, TRBV5-1 and TRBV20-1 among them.

Their recognized antigens are unknown. Researchers reported that TCR beta cDNA libraries carried unique molecular identifiers. TCRdb redid the calling of the PCR reads with MiXCR, one entry per CDR3 protein. Among 750,000 to 950,000 distinct CDR3 sequences listed, around 50% were seen once. The specimen was blood. The receptors originated from a girl between 5 and 17 years old with multiple sclerosis.

This chain joins TRBV6-5 and TRBJ1-1; tentatively, D is TRBD1 (5 bases). V gave up 6 bases and J gave up 0 bases, with 8 bases separating them. The CDR3 has 13 residues. Germline assignment: CDR1 MNHEY and CDR2 SVGAGI. The DNA for the CDR3 is TGTGCCAGCAGGTCCAGGGTGAACACTGAAGCTTTCTTT. This encodes CASRSRVNTEAFF.

This chain uses TRBV29-1 with TRBJ1-1, with 8 bases identical to TRBD1. Per the germline V gene, CDR1 is SQVTM and CDR2 is ANQGSEA. The CDR3 length is 15 residues. V trimming: 1 base; J trimming: 3 bases; junction bases outside the gene matches: 7. The CDR3 nucleotides read TGCAGCGTTGAAGGTGACAGGGGAGTCGACACTGAAGCTTTCTTT. Its protein is CSVEGDRGVDTEAFF.

The chain couples TRBV6-6 to TRBJ2-2; D not resolved. Germline CDR1 is MNHNY and CDR2 is SVGAGI (reference sequence). This CDR3 is 14 amino acids long. Trimming pared 0 bases from V and 1 base from J, leaving 3 bases between. The CDR3 bases are TGTGCCAGCAGTTACTCTCAGAACACCGGGGAGCTGTTTTTT. Residues: CASSYSQNTGELFF.

This clonotype was seen only a few times. The rearrangement joins TRBV10-3 to TRBJ2-5, with 11 bases aligning to TRBD2. This CDR3 contains 14 residues. The junction had 5 bases not matched to a gene; V was cut back by 10 bases and J by 1 base. The germline V gene has CDR1 ENHRY and CDR2 SYGVKD. The CDR3 sequence is CATFSGRAQETQYF. CDR3 nucleotide sequence: TGTGCCACATTTAGCGGGAGGGCCCAAGAGACCCAGTACTTC.

J is TRBJ2-1 and V is TRBV20-1; no reliable D call. The CDR3 runs 12 residues. V lost 4 bases and J lost 1, with 5 bases in between. CDR1 is DFQATT, CDR2 SNEGSKA, per germline (reference sequence). For the CDR3, the DNA is TGCAGTGCTAAGCATTCCTACAATGAGCAGTTCTTC. The encoded protein is CSAKHSYNEQFF.

This sequence joins TRBV20-1 and TRBJ1-2; no clear D gene. Germline loops: CDR1 DFQATT, CDR2 SNEGSKA (reference sequence). Trimming removed 3 bases at V and 0 bases at J, with 14 bases between. The length of the CDR3 is 15 residues. CDR3 region: CSARTASSSNYGYTF. CDR3 nucleotide sequence: TGCAGTGCTAGGACCGCAAGTAGCTCTAACTATGGCTACACCTTC.

This clonotype was observed a handful of times. Here the CDR3 DNA reads TGTGCCAGCAGTTATTACGGAGGGAGCCACACAGATACGCAGTATTTT. Translating gives CASSYYGGSHTDTQYF. The V and J genes are TRBV6-5 and TRBJ2-3; a weak D match, TRBD2 (6 bases). Trimming removed 3 bases at V and 2 bases at J, with 15 bases between. In germline, CDR1 is MNHEY, CDR2 SVGAGI. CDR3 size: 16 residues.

Written as DNA, the CDR3 is TGCGCCAGCAGCTCCGGACACTACTTTACGGACTATGGCTACACCTTC. Its translation: CASSSGHYFTDYGYTF. The chain combines TRBV5-1 with TRBJ1-2; tentatively, D is TRBD1 (5 bases). In germline, CDR1 is SGHRS, CDR2 YFSETQ. This CDR3 region has 16 residues. V was trimmed by 3 bases and J by 3 bases, leaving 18 bases between them.

The chain has TRBV7-9 and TRBJ2-1, with 8 bases lining up with TRBD2. The CDR3 contains 18 residues. With 4 bases clipped from V and 12 bases from J, the junction kept 23 bases outside the gene matches. Germline V gene lookup returns CDR1 SEHNR and CDR2 FQNEAQ (reference sequence). CDR3 loop: CASSYSLGGRLHSGGQFF. As DNA, the CDR3 is TGTGCCAGCAGCTACTCATTGGGCGGGAGGCTTCATTCGGGTGGGCAGTTCTTC.

The chain carries TRBV20-1 and TRBJ2-5, with 14 bases identical to TRBD2. CDR1 DFQATT and CDR2 SNEGSKA come from the germline V gene (reference sequence). This CDR3 has 13 amino acids. V was pared by 1 base and J by 11 bases, with 3 bases of the junction left unmatched. The CDR3 DNA reads as TGCAGTGCTAGAGGACTAGCGGGAGGGCCTCAGTACTTC. It yields the protein CSARGLAGGPQYF.

Note on this clonotype: The junction departs from the called germline gene at one end, perhaps through a read error. The chain employs TRBV4-1 and TRBJ2-1; no clear D gene. CDR1 and CDR2 (germline): MGHRA, YSYEKL. The CDR3 sequence is 16 residues long. CDR3 DNA: TGCGCCAGCAGCCAGTTAAACATACTCTCCTACAGTGAGCAGTTCTTC. It is translated as CASSQLNILSYSEQFF.

V and J are TRBV7-6 and TRBJ1-4; perhaps TRBD1 as D (6 bases). This CDR3 spans 15 amino acids. V lost 5 bases and J 4 bases, leaving 14 bases between the germline ends. The V gene's germline CDR1 is SGHVS and CDR2 FNYEAQ. In DNA, the CDR3 is TGTGCCAGCAGCCGGGACAAGAAAAGTAATGAAAAACTGTTTTTT. It codes for CASSRDKKSNEKLFF.

This chain uses TRBV6-1 with TRBJ1-2; D gene unclear. CDR1 and CDR2 (germline): MNHNS, SASEGT. Between the trimmed V and J ends, which lost 1 base and 0 bases, there was a span of 12 bases. The CDR3 sequence is 16 residues long. CDR3 in DNA: TGTGCCAGCAGTGAAGGAGCTCTGTTAGCTAACTATGGCTACACCTTC. As protein: CASSEGALLANYGYTF.

The rearrangement links TRBV29-1 to TRBJ1-2, with TRBD1 as a possible D gene (5 bases). Looked up from germline, CDR1 is SQVTM and CDR2 is ANQGSEA. V lost 5 bases and J lost 1, with 14 bases in between. The CDR3 has 14 residues. The CDR3 region is CSVSLGTGNYGYTF. The CDR3 DNA is TGCAGCGTTAGTTTAGGGACCGGTAACTATGGCTACACCTTC.

The rearrangement links TRBV2 to TRBJ2-5; 9 nucleotides line up with TRBD2. The CDR3 is 14 amino acids. The J segment lost 2 bases and the V segment lost 8 bases, leaving 6 bases of the junction unmatched. From germline, CDR1 is SNHLY and CDR2 FYNNEI. The CDR3 spells CASGGGLAQETQYF. The CDR3 DNA reads as TGTGCCAGCGGAGGGGGACTAGCTCAAGAGACCCAGTACTTC.

The chain links TRBV25-1 to TRBJ2-7; 8 bases match TRBD2. The CDR3 has 16 residues. Germline CDR1 reads MGHDK; CDR2 reads SYGVNS. Trimming removed 0 bases from V and 4 bases from J; junction bases left unmatched: 8. CDR3 region: CASSEYERGPQYEQYF. The CDR3 nucleotides read TGTGCCAGCAGTGAATATGAGCGGGGGCCGCAGTACGAGCAGTACTTC.

This clonotype was recorded a few times. The rearrangement links TRBV2 to TRBJ2-7; 7 nucleotides line up with TRBD1. Losses at the gene ends were 2 bases for V and 5 bases for J; bases not matched to a gene: 6. The CDR3 has 14 residues. From germline, CDR1 is SNHLY and CDR2 FYNNEI. The CDR3 bases are TGTGCCAGCAGTGAAATGTCAGGGGGTCACGAGCAGTACTTC. Protein sequence: CASSEMSGGHEQYF.

The V and J genes are TRBV28 and TRBJ1-1; tentative D call: TRBD1 (5 bases). CDR3 length: 14 residues. CDR1 is MDHEN and CDR2 is SYDVKM in the germline V gene. Trimming took 6 bases from V and 4 from J, leaving 15 bases between them. The CDR3 DNA sequence: TGTGCCAGCAGGGGGGGGGACCGGAGCACTGAAGCTTTCTTT. It yields the protein CASRGGDRSTEAFF.

The chain has TRBV20-1 and TRBJ2-1, with 11 positions matching TRBD2. The germline V gene has CDR1 DFQATT and CDR2 SNEGSKA (reference sequence). The J segment lost 12 bases and the V segment lost 0 bases, leaving 7 bases of the junction unmatched. The CDR3 is 14 amino acids. CDR3 nucleotide sequence: TGCAGTGCTAGAGATAGCGGGAGGGCCTATGGGCAGTTCTTC. Its protein is CSARDSGRAYGQFF.

The chain joins TRBV5-1 to TRBJ2-1; possible D gene TRBD1, 5 bases. The CDR3 loop spans 15 amino acids. The ends were cut back, 4 bases at V and 3 bases at J, with 14 bases in the middle. CDR1 and CDR2 from the germline V gene are SGHRS and YFSETQ. The CDR3 bases are TGCGCCAGCAGCCAAATTCGACAGCTCTACAATGAGCAGTTCTTC. It codes for CASSQIRQLYNEQFF.